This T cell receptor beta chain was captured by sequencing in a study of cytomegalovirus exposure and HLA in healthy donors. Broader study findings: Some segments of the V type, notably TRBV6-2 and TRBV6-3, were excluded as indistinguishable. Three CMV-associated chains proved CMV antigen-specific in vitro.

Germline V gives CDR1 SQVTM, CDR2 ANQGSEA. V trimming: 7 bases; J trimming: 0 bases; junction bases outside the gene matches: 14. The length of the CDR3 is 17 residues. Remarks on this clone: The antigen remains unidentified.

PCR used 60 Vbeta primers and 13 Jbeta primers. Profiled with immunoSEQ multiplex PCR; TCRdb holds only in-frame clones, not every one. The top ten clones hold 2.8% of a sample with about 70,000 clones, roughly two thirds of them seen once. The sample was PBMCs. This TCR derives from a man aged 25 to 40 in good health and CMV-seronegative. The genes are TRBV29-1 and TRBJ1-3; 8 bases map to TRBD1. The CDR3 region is CSAILGQGIYSGNTIYF. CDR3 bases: TGCAGCGCCATACTTGGACAGGGTATATACTCTGGAAACACCATATATTTT.